These T cell receptor beta chains were read from a single sample in a study of OX40 agonist ivuxolimab in advanced cancers. The table came from immunoSEQ multiplex PCR; TCRdb's copy has only in-frame clones and leaves some out. The repertoire holds 25,000 to 35,000 clones, with just over 90% as singletons. The sample in question was CD4+ or CD8+ T cells sorted from blood, obtained in a trial of the OX40 agonist ivuxolimab. Source of these receptors: an adult with an advanced solid tumor such as melanoma, head and neck, liver or kidney cancer. Both conserved end residues are part of each CDR3. A D gene is named only where the DNA matches it firmly. Expanded clones get a size class; other rows say once, few or many, or leave the size out.

J gene: TRBJ1-5; D gene: -; clone size: -; V gene: TRBV19; CDR3 protein: CASSKWTSKDQPQHF; CDR3 DNA: TGTGCCAGTAGTAAGTGGACGTCTAAAGATCAGCCCCAGCATTTT
J gene: TRBJ2-1; D gene: TRBD1; clone size: -; V gene: TRBV19; CDR3 protein: CASGDREEGNEQFF; CDR3 DNA: TGTGCCAGTGGAGACAGGGAAGAAGGTAATGAGCAGTTCTTC
J gene: TRBJ1-1; D gene: -; clone size: -; V gene: TRBV4-2; CDR3 protein: CASSQLGENTEAFF; CDR3 DNA: TGTGCCAGCAGCCAACTGGGGGAGAACACTGAAGCTTTCTTT
J gene: TRBJ1-5; D gene: TRBD1; clone size: once; V gene: TRBV19; CDR3 protein: CASRPQGASNQPQHF; CDR3 DNA: TGTGCCAGTAGACCTCAGGGGGCAAGCAATCAGCCCCAGCATTTT
J gene: TRBJ1-1; D gene: -; clone size: -; V gene: TRBV27; CDR3 protein: CASSLWAGPTEAFF; CDR3 DNA: TGTGCCAGCAGTTTATGGGCAGGGCCCACTGAAGCTTTCTTT
J gene: TRBJ1-5; D gene: TRBD1; clone size: -; V gene: TRBV27; CDR3 protein: CASSFGTGINQPQHF; CDR3 DNA: TGTGCCAGCTCCTTCGGGACAGGAATTAATCAGCCCCAGCATTTT
J gene: TRBJ2-1; D gene: TRBD2; clone size: -; V gene: TRBV11-1; CDR3 protein: CASSLSSGGSYNEQFF; CDR3 DNA: TGTGCCAGCAGCCTATCTAGCGGGGGCTCCTACAATGAGCAGTTCTTC
J gene: TRBJ1-1; D gene: -; clone size: -; V gene: TRBV5-6; CDR3 protein: CASSLLREEAFF; CDR3 DNA: TGTGCCAGCAGCTTACTCCGGGAAGAAGCTTTCTTT
J gene: TRBJ2-1; D gene: TRBD2; clone size: -; V gene: TRBV29-1; CDR3 protein: CSVERGSGRYNEQFF; CDR3 DNA: TGCAGCGTTGAAAGGGGTAGCGGGAGGTATAATGAGCAGTTCTTC
J gene: TRBJ1-2; D gene: TRBD1; clone size: -; V gene: TRBV9; CDR3 protein: CASSVEFRTGGDGYTF; CDR3 DNA: TGTGCCAGCAGCGTAGAGTTTAGGACAGGGGGAGATGGCTACACCTTC
J gene: TRBJ2-7; D gene: -; clone size: -; V gene: TRBV30; CDR3 protein: CAWWIKSSYEQYF; CDR3 DNA: TGTGCCTGGTGGATTAAGAGCTCCTACGAGCAGTACTTC
J gene: TRBJ2-7; D gene: -; clone size: -; V gene: TRBV19; CDR3 protein: CASSIQGWSYEQYF; CDR3 DNA: TGTGCCAGTAGTATACAGGGTTGGTCCTACGAGCAGTACTTC
J gene: TRBJ2-7; D gene: TRBD1; clone size: -; V gene: TRBV5-1; CDR3 protein: CASSLVSGGYEQYF; CDR3 DNA: TGCGCCAGCAGCTTGGTGTCAGGGGGCTACGAGCAGTACTTC
J gene: TRBJ1-1; D gene: TRBD1; clone size: -; V gene: TRBV7-9; CDR3 protein: CASSYTGGLNTEAFF; CDR3 DNA: TGTGCCAGCAGCTACACAGGGGGTTTGAACACTGAAGCTTTCTTT
J gene: TRBJ2-1; D gene: TRBD1; clone size: -; V gene: TRBV6-5; CDR3 protein: CASHRDSSNEQFF; CDR3 DNA: TGTGCCAGCCACCGGGACAGTAGCAATGAGCAGTTCTTC
J gene: TRBJ2-7; D gene: -; clone size: -; V gene: TRBV4-2; CDR3 protein: CASSLVLDSTYEQYF; CDR3 DNA: TGTGCCAGCAGCCTCGTTCTCGACAGTACCTACGAGCAGTACTTC
J gene: TRBJ2-1; D gene: -; clone size: -; V gene: TRBV19; CDR3 protein: CASTPGALNNEQFF; CDR3 DNA: TGTGCCAGTACCCCCGGGGCTTTGAACAATGAGCAGTTCTTC
J gene: TRBJ1-1; D gene: TRBD1; clone size: -; V gene: TRBV28; CDR3 protein: CASSPRGLDTEAFF; CDR3 DNA: TGTGCCAGCAGTCCCAGGGGGTTGGACACTGAAGCTTTCTTT
J gene: TRBJ1-1; D gene: -; clone size: few; V gene: TRBV9; CDR3 protein: CASSVGGFTEAFF; CDR3 DNA: TGTGCCAGCAGCGTGGGAGGGTTCACTGAAGCTTTCTTT
J gene: TRBJ2-3; D gene: TRBD1; clone size: once; V gene: TRBV5-4; CDR3 protein: CASSQTGIPDTQYF; CDR3 DNA: TGTGCCAGTAGCCAGACAGGGATCCCAGATACGCAGTATTTT
J gene: TRBJ1-1; D gene: -; clone size: -; V gene: TRBV7-8; CDR3 protein: CASSLGPGKHTEAFF; CDR3 DNA: TGTGCCAGCAGCTTGGGGCCGGGGAAACACACTGAAGCTTTCTTT
J gene: TRBJ2-3; D gene: -; clone size: -; V gene: TRBV5-1; CDR3 protein: CASSLERGYTDTQYF; CDR3 DNA: TGCGCCAGCAGCTTGGAACGGGGCTACACAGATACGCAGTATTTT
J gene: TRBJ2-5; D gene: -; clone size: -; V gene: TRBV7-2; CDR3 protein: CASSLVGTPRETQYF; CDR3 DNA: TGTGCCAGCAGCTTAGTCGGGACTCCCCGAGAGACCCAGTACTTC
J gene: TRBJ2-1; D gene: -; clone size: -; V gene: TRBV10-2; CDR3 protein: CASSEDRYHEQFF; CDR3 DNA: TGCGCCAGCAGTGAGGACCGATACCATGAGCAGTTCTTC
J gene: TRBJ2-1; D gene: TRBD2; clone size: -; V gene: TRBV27; CDR3 protein: CASSLAGGNNEQFF; CDR3 DNA: TGTGCCAGCAGTTTAGCGGGGGGGAACAATGAGCAGTTCTTC
J gene: TRBJ2-7; D gene: -; clone size: -; V gene: TRBV19; CDR3 protein: CASTAGSFSYEQYF; CDR3 DNA: TGTGCCAGTACCGCCGGGTCTTTTTCCTACGAGCAGTACTTC
J gene: TRBJ1-1; D gene: -; clone size: -; V gene: TRBV27; CDR3 protein: CASRIPTRNTEAFF; CDR3 DNA: TGTGCCAGCAGGATTCCAACACGGAACACTGAAGCTTTCTTT
J gene: TRBJ1-3; D gene: -; clone size: -; V gene: TRBV9; CDR3 protein: CASSVRGDTIYF; CDR3 DNA: TGTGCCAGCAGCGTACGGGGGGACACCATATATTTT
J gene: TRBJ2-7; D gene: TRBD2; clone size: -; V gene: TRBV13; CDR3 protein: CASSLSLAGGYEQYF; CDR3 DNA: TGTGCCAGCAGCTTATCGCTAGCGGGGGGCTACGAGCAGTACTTC
J gene: TRBJ1-1; D gene: -; clone size: -; V gene: TRBV7-8; CDR3 protein: CASSPSWGAMNTEAFF; CDR3 DNA: TGTGCCAGCAGCCCAAGTTGGGGAGCTATGAACACTGAAGCTTTCTTT
J gene: TRBJ1-5; D gene: -; clone size: -; V gene: TRBV4-3; CDR3 protein: CASSRTQNQPQHF; CDR3 DNA: TGCGCCAGCAGCCGGACACAGAATCAGCCCCAGCATTTT
J gene: TRBJ1-1; D gene: -; clone size: -; V gene: TRBV19; CDR3 protein: CASSRALGTEAFF; CDR3 DNA: TGTGCCAGTTCACGGGCCCTGGGGACTGAAGCTTTCTTT
J gene: TRBJ1-1; D gene: -; clone size: -; V gene: TRBV11-2; CDR3 protein: CASSSGGGGNTEAFF; CDR3 DNA: TGTGCCAGCAGCTCTGGCGGGGGTGGGAACACTGAAGCTTTCTTT
J gene: TRBJ2-3; D gene: -; clone size: -; V gene: TRBV19; CDR3 protein: CASEGERADTQYF; CDR3 DNA: TGTGCCAGTGAGGGGGAAAGGGCAGATACGCAGTATTTT
J gene: TRBJ2-2; D gene: TRBD1; clone size: -; V gene: TRBV11-3; CDR3 protein: CASSSAAWDRNTGELFF; CDR3 DNA: TGTGCCAGCAGCTCCGCGGCGTGGGACAGGAACACCGGGGAGCTGTTTTTT
J gene: TRBJ1-2; D gene: -; clone size: -; V gene: TRBV30; CDR3 protein: CAWIPQGLVNYGYTF; CDR3 DNA: TGTGCCTGGATTCCTCAGGGCCTGGTTAACTATGGCTACACCTTC
J gene: TRBJ1-6; D gene: -; clone size: -; V gene: TRBV4-1; CDR3 protein: CASSQGPRAESPLHF; CDR3 DNA: TGCGCCAGCAGCCAAGGACCCAGGGCGGAATCACCCCTCCACTTT
J gene: TRBJ1-2; D gene: TRBD1; clone size: -; V gene: TRBV4-1; CDR3 protein: CASSQDRQGGYGYTF; CDR3 DNA: TGCGCCAGCAGCCAAGATAGACAGGGAGGCTATGGCTACACCTTC
J gene: TRBJ2-1; D gene: -; clone size: -; V gene: TRBV19; CDR3 protein: CASSIGLAFSYNEQFF; CDR3 DNA: TGTGCCAGTAGTATAGGTCTAGCCTTTTCCTACAATGAGCAGTTCTTC
J gene: TRBJ1-1; D gene: -; clone size: -; V gene: TRBV9; CDR3 protein: CASSKGGGIVDTEAFF; CDR3 DNA: TGTGCCAGCAGCAAAGGTGGAGGGATAGTAGACACTGAAGCTTTCTTT
J gene: TRBJ2-4; D gene: -; clone size: -; V gene: TRBV5-6; CDR3 protein: CASSLGLGMMSKNIQYF; CDR3 DNA: TGTGCCAGCAGCCTGGGATTGGGTATGATGTCCAAAAACATTCAGTACTTC